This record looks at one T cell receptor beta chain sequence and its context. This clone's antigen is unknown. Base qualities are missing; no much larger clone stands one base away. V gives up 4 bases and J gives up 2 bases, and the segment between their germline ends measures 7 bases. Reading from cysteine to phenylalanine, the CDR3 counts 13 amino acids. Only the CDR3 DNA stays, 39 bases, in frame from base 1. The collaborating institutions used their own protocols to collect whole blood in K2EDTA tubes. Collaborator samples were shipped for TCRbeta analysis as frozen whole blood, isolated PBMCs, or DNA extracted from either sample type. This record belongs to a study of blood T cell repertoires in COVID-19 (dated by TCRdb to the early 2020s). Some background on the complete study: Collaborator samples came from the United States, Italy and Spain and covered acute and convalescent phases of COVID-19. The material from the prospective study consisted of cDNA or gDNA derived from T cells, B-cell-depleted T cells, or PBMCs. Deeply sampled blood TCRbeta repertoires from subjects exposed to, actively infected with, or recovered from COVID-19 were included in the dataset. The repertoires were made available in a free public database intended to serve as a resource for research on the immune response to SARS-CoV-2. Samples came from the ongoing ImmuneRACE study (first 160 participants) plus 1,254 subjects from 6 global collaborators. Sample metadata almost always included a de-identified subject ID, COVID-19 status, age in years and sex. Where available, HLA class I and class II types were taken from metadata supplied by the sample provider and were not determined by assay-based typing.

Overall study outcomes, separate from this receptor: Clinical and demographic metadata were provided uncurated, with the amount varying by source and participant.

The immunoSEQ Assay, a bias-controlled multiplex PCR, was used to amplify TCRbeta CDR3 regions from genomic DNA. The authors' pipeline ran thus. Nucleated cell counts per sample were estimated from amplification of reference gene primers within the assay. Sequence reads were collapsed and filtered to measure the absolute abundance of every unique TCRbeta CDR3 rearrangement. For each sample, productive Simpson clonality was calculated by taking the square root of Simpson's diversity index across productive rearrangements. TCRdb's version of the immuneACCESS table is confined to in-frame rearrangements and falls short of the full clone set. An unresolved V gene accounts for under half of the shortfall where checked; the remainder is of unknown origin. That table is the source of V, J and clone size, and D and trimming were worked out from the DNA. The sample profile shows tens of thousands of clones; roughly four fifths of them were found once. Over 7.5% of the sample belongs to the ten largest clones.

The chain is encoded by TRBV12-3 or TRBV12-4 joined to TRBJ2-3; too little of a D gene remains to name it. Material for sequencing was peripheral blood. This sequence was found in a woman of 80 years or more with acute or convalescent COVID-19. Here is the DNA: TGTGCCAGCAGTTGGAGTAACACAGATACGCAGTATTTT. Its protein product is CASSWSNTDTQYF.